A single sample is the source of the 22 T cell receptor beta chains below, sequenced in a study of blood T cells in healthy people across ages. A sample-barcoded 5' primer and a J-beta primer mix were used in a second PCR of roughly 6 to 11 cycles. Via MiXCR, TCRdb re-called the 5' RACE reads, giving one row per CDR3 protein. The profile shows around 1,800,000 distinct CDR3 sequences, 30% to 40% of them singletons. Sequencing was performed on blood. The receptors come from a human donor in good health.

This clonotype was recorded at least ten times. The rearrangement uses TRBV29-1 and TRBJ2-1; TRBD2 matches at 8 bases. The length of the CDR3 is 14 residues. Germline CDR1 reads SQVTM; CDR2 reads ANQGSEA. V trimming: 4 bases; J trimming: 2 bases; junction bases outside the gene matches: 4. Here the CDR3 reads CSVAGRGAYNEQFF. The CDR3 DNA reads TGCAGCGTTGCCGGGCGGGGGGCCTACAATGAGCAGTTCTTC.

The chain carries TRBV10-3 and TRBJ1-2; 8 bases align to TRBD1. This CDR3 has 13 residues. Germline trimming cut 7 bases from V and 5 bases from J; bases unmatched to any gene: 6. From germline, CDR1 is ENHRY and CDR2 SYGVKD. The CDR3 spells CAITVGQEYGYTF. The CDR3 DNA reads TGTGCCATCACCGTGGGACAGGAGTATGGCTACACCTTC.

To note about this clonotype: This sequence may be a read error, since a much larger clone differs from it by one base. This chain links TRBV7-2 with TRBJ2-3; tentatively, D is TRBD2 (5 bases). Germline assignment: CDR1 SGHTA and CDR2 FQGNSA. V was shortened by 4 bases and J by 8 bases, with 13 bases between the two germline ends. This CDR3 comprises 13 residues. The CDR3 DNA is TGTGCCAGCAGCTCAGAGAACGAGGGTACGCAGTATTTT. It codes for CASSSENEGTQYF.

The chain links TRBV6-2 or TRBV6-3 to TRBJ2-3, with TRBD1 identical over 12 bases. Germline V gene lookup returns CDR1 MNHEY and CDR2 SVGEGT. V shed 7 bases and J 5 bases; nucleotides not matched to a gene: 10. CDR3 length: 16 amino acids. The CDR3 DNA is TGTGCCAGCATGGGTCGGGACAGGGGGCAGGTAGATACGCAGTATTTT. Encoded protein: CASMGRDRGQVDTQYF.

This clonotype showed up just a few times. V usage is TRBV28 and J usage is TRBJ2-6; D is undetermined. V was cut by 2 bases and J by 6 bases, with 14 bases left in between. The CDR3 length is 16 residues. CDR1 and CDR2 from the germline V gene are MDHEN and SYDVKM. The CDR3, as DNA: TGTGCCAGCAGTTTAGGATCCGGGCATACGGCCAACGTCCTGACTTTC. As protein: CASSLGSGHTANVLTF.

V and J are TRBV12-3 or TRBV12-4 and TRBJ2-5, with unresolved D. CDR3 length: 16 amino acids. V was pared by 3 bases and J by 2 bases, with 16 bases between. CDR3: CASSFGFKGFQETQYF. The CDR3, as DNA: TGTGCCAGCAGTTTTGGATTTAAAGGGTTTCAAGAGACCCAGTACTTC.

This clonotype was detected a few times. The chain uses TRBV4-1 and TRBJ2-5; maybe TRBD1 (5 bases). Trimming left V 3 bases short and J 5 bases short, with 16 bases between. The CDR3 covers 15 residues. From germline, CDR1 is MGHRA and CDR2 YSYEKL. In DNA form, the CDR3 reads TGCGCCAGCAGCCACCCTGGGCAAGGGGTTGAGACCCAGTACTTC. Translated, it gives CASSHPGQGVETQYF.

This clonotype was recorded a few times. V and J are TRBV7-8 and TRBJ1-2, with 8 bases that match TRBD1. J was trimmed by 4 bases and V by 2 bases; bases with no gene match: 9. The CDR3 totals 16 residues. From germline, CDR1 is SGHVS and CDR2 FQNEAQ. CDR3 loop: CASSLWDQGAGYGYTF. In DNA form, the CDR3 reads TGTGCCAGCAGCTTATGGGATCAGGGGGCTGGCTATGGCTACACCTTC.

The CDR3 bases are TGTGCCAGCAGTTTAGGTTCGAGGGGTGGCCAAGAGACCCAGTACTTC. Its protein is CASSLGSRGGQETQYF. This sequence joins TRBV12-3 or TRBV12-4 and TRBJ2-5; D possibly matches TRBD1 or TRBD2 (5 bases each). V was clipped by 1 base and J by 1 base, with 13 bases between them. The CDR3 loop spans 16 amino acids.

This clonotype was seen a handful of times. This chain connects TRBV20-1 to TRBJ2-7; D remains ambiguous. Germline CDR1 is DFQATT and CDR2 is SNEGSKA (reference sequence). Trimming shortened V by 1 base and J by 9 bases, and 19 bases separated the two germline ends. This CDR3 is built from 14 residues. Here the CDR3 reads CSARVQSLRTGQYF. In nucleotides, the CDR3 is TGCAGTGCTAGAGTCCAGAGCCTACGTACCGGGCAGTACTTC.

This clonotype was detected only a few times. The genes are TRBV6-1 and TRBJ2-5; D is uncertain. The closer fit of TRBJ2-7 to the DNA end suggests the J call may be wrong. CDR1 is MNHNS, CDR2 SASEGT, per germline. This CDR3 contains 13 residues. In DNA form, the CDR3 reads TGTGCCAGCAGTGAAGTGGGGTGGTACGAGCAGTACTTC. Translation gives CASSEVGWYEQYF.

The sample holds many counts of this clonotype. The V call is TRBV3-1, the J call TRBJ2-7; 8 bases agree with TRBD1. This CDR3 spans 14 amino acids. The germline gives CDR1 LGHDT, CDR2 YNNKEL (reference sequence). V lost 4 bases to trimming and J lost 4 bases; unmatched junction nucleotides: 6. In DNA form, the CDR3 reads TGTGCCAGCAGCCTCGGACAGGGAAAGTACGAGCAGTACTTC. Translating it yields CASSLGQGKYEQYF.

V and J are TRBV20-1 and TRBJ2-5, with D tentatively TRBD1 (6 bases). The CDR3 contains 14 residues. V lost 0 bases to trimming and J lost 5 bases, with 13 bases between them. In germline, CDR1 is DFQATT, CDR2 SNEGSKA (reference sequence). Here the CDR3 DNA reads TGCAGTGCTAGAGAGAGGACAGCTAAGGAGACCCAGTACTTC. As protein: CSARERTAKETQYF.

This rearrangement joins TRBV5-1 to TRBJ2-1, with D possibly matching TRBD2 (5 bases). This CDR3 is built from 15 residues. The V end was cut by 4 bases, the J end by 6 bases, with 17 bases between. Germline-derived CDR1 and CDR2 are SGHRS and YFSETQ. The DNA for the CDR3 is TGCGCCAGCAGCCCCCAGCCGAGGGCTCCCAATGAGCAGTTCTTC. It translates to CASSPQPRAPNEQFF. The whole variable domain, filled in from reference TRBV5-1 and TRBJ2-1, reads KAGVTQTPRYLIKTRGQQVTLSCSPISGHRSVSWYQQTPGQGLQFLFEYFSETQRNKGNFPGRFSGRQFSNSRSEMNVSTLELGDSALYLCASSPQPRAPNEQFFGPGTRLTVL.

This clonotype was seen a handful of times. This chain connects TRBV20-1 to TRBJ1-5; D is uncertain. Looked up from germline, CDR1 is DFQATT and CDR2 is SNEGSKA (reference sequence). The CDR3 runs 17 residues. Trimming stripped 5 bases from V and 0 bases from J, with 20 bases between. The CDR3 reads CSALDVRKTYSNQPQHF. The CDR3 region has the DNA TGCAGTGCTCTTGACGTTCGCAAGACATATAGCAATCAGCCCCAGCATTTT.

This chain links TRBV20-1 with TRBJ1-1; maybe TRBD1 (5 bases). Germline assignment: CDR1 DFQATT and CDR2 SNEGSKA (reference sequence). With 6 bases removed from V and 14 bases from J, the gap between germline ends came to 28 bases. The CDR3 runs 14 residues. Here the CDR3 DNA reads TGCAGTGCCACCCCCTGGGGCCTAGGACGCAGTACGTTCTTT. Translation: CSATPWGLGRSTFF.

The rearrangement uses TRBV6-6 and TRBJ1-6, with D possibly being TRBD1 (5 bases). V was cut by 5 bases and J by 0 bases, with 11 bases left in between. This CDR3 comprises 16 residues. Germline CDR1 reads MNHNY; CDR2 reads SVGAGI (reference sequence). CDR3 in amino acids: CASSPPGGSYNSPLHF. The CDR3 DNA follows: TGTGCCAGCAGTCCCCCCGGGGGCTCCTATAATTCACCCCTCCACTTT.

The CDR3: CASGIRSWDGSNQPQHF. The CDR3 DNA reads as TGTGCTAGTGGTATCCGCTCATGGGACGGTAGCAATCAGCCCCAGCATTTT. The chain is built from TRBV12-5 and TRBJ1-5, with a tentative D call TRBD1 (5 bases). V lost 5 bases and J lost 0, with 17 bases in between. From germline, CDR1 is LGHNT and CDR2 FRNRAP. This CDR3 has 17 residues.

A note on this clonotype: The germline gene is not matched at one end of the junction; a read error may be the cause. This chain joins TRBV27 and TRBJ2-7; D perhaps matches TRBD1 (5 bases). The germline CDR1 and CDR2 sequences are MNHEY and SMNVEV (reference sequence). The CDR3 is 13 amino acids. As DNA, the CDR3 is TGTGTCAGCAGCCTGACAGCTTTCTACGAGCAGTACTTC. Its translation: CVSSLTAFYEQYF.

The CDR3 DNA follows: TGCGCCAGCAGCCGCGGCTCTGGGGGGCCGGGTGAAGCTTTCTTT. Encoded protein: CASSRGSGGPGEAFF. The chain recombines TRBV4-3 with TRBJ1-1; possibly TRBD1 for D (6 bases). Germline V gene lookup returns CDR1 LGHNA and CDR2 YSLEER. V lost 4 bases and J 7 bases, leaving 19 bases between the germline ends. This CDR3 spans 15 amino acids.

The chain links TRBV27 to TRBJ1-6; 8 nucleotides line up with TRBD1. Germline assignment: CDR1 MNHEY and CDR2 SMNVEV (reference sequence). CDR3 length: 16 amino acids. J gave up 8 bases and V 5 bases, and 11 bases lay outside the gene matches. DNA for the CDR3: TGTGCCAGCAGTGAGATTGGGCAGGGGGCCTATTCACCCCTCCACTTT. Amino acids: CASSEIGQGAYSPLHF.

This clonotype showed up just a few times. The chain couples TRBV6-2 or TRBV6-3 to TRBJ1-5; 8 positions agree with TRBD1. After removal of 2 bases from V and 9 bases from J, the junction contained 9 bases not matched to a gene. The CDR3 loop spans 15 amino acids. From germline, CDR1 is MNHEY and CDR2 SVGEGT. The CDR3 DNA follows: TGTGCCAGCAGTTACACGACCAGGGGGCAGGGGCCCCAGCATTTT. Protein sequence: CASSYTTRGQGPQHF.